Following are 18 T cell receptor beta chains from one sample sequenced in a study of control samples from healthy donors and cancer patients. TCRdb keeps only in-frame clones here, not all; method: immunoSEQ multiplex PCR. This sample has more than 85,000 clones; about 90% occur once, and the top ten carry 2% to 3%. Material: blood. The receptors stem from a woman between 18 and 30 years old in good health.

The chain is built from TRBV19 and TRBJ1-3, with D perhaps TRBD1 (5 bases). CDR3 length: 17 amino acids. Germline V gives CDR1 LNHDA, CDR2 SQIVND (reference sequence). Trimming cost V 3 bases and J 0 bases, with 15 bases left between them. Written as DNA, the CDR3 is TGTGCCAGTAGTATCTGGGTTAGGGGTTACTCTGGAAACACCATATATTTT. It is translated as CASSIWVRGYSGNTIYF.

The V gene is TRBV5-1, the J gene TRBJ1-6, with D tentatively TRBD1 (5 bases). Germline loops: CDR1 SGHRS, CDR2 YFSETQ. This CDR3 region has 15 residues. V gave up 2 bases and J gave up 9 bases, with 15 bases separating them. As DNA, the CDR3 is TGCGCCAGCAGCTTACAGCAGGGAAGAGGTTCACCCCTCCACTTT. It codes for CASSLQQGRGSPLHF.

The chain is built from TRBV7-6 and TRBJ2-7; 14 nucleotides match TRBD2. The V segment lost 7 bases and the J segment 6 bases; nucleotides outside the gene matches: 11. Germline CDR1 SGHVS, CDR2 FNYEAQ. The CDR3 is 16 amino acids. As DNA, the CDR3 is TGTGCCAGCACCGGGACTAGCGGGGGACGTTCTGGCGAGCAGTACTTC. It codes for CASTGTSGGRSGEQYF. Full variable domain (remainder filled in from reference TRBV7-6 and TRBJ2-7): GAGVSQSPRYKVTKRGQDVALRCDPISGHVSLYWYRQALGQGPEFLTYFNYEAQQDKSGLPNDRFSAERPEGSISTLTIQRTEQRDSAMYRCASTGTSGGRSGEQYFGPGTRLTVT.

The V and J genes are TRBV2 and TRBJ2-4; 9 nucleotides line up with TRBD2. The CDR3 runs 13 residues. The trim removed 3 bases at V and 15 bases at J, leaving 9 bases unmatched. Looked up from germline, CDR1 is SNHLY and CDR2 is FYNNEI. CDR3 nucleotides: TGTGCCAGCAGTGAGGGTAGCGGGAGTCTCAGGTACTTC. This sequence encodes CASSEGSGSLRYF.

The chain has TRBV24-1 and TRBJ1-4, with 8 bases lining up with TRBD1. Looked up from germline, CDR1 is KGHDR and CDR2 is SFDVKD. Trimming at V came to 2 bases and at J to 8 bases, leaving 6 bases not matched to a gene. This CDR3 is built from 15 residues. This chain's CDR3 is CATSDSGQGEEKLFF. DNA of the CDR3: TGTGCCACCAGTGATTCTGGACAGGGAGAGGAAAAACTGTTTTTT.

The rearrangement links TRBV3-1 (or the pseudogene TRBV3-2) to TRBJ2-5, with TRBD2 matching 7 bases. This CDR3 contains 16 residues. Germline V gene data show CDR1 as LGHDT and CDR2 as YNNKEL (reference sequence). Losses at the gene ends were 1 base for V and 4 bases for J; bases not matched to a gene: 9. For the CDR3, the DNA is TGTGCCAGCAGCCAAGTTCCTGGGGGGGGTGGAGAGACCCAGTACTTC. It specifies CASSQVPGGGGETQYF.

This chain uses TRBV6-5 with TRBJ1-5; no definite D call. The CDR3 has 14 amino acids. Germline V gene data show CDR1 as MNHEY and CDR2 as SVGAGI. Trimming removed 6 bases from V and 7 bases from J, with 16 bases in between. CDR3 coding DNA: TGTGCCAGCAGCGAGGCGGGGAGAGAACAGCCCCAGCATTTT. It translates to CASSEAGREQPQHF.

J is TRBJ1-1 and V is TRBV28; no clear D gene. Trimming pared 7 bases from V and 1 base from J, leaving 7 bases between. The CDR3 loop spans 12 amino acids. Germline V gene sequence: CDR1 MDHEN, CDR2 SYDVKM. The CDR3 reads CASKVPNTEAFF. CDR3 nucleotide sequence: TGTGCCAGCAAGGTTCCGAACACTGAAGCTTTCTTT. Supplemented by reference TRBV28 and TRBJ1-1, the full variable domain reads DVKVTQSSRYLVKRTGEKVFLECVQDMDHENMFWYRQDPGLGLRLIYFSYDVKMKEKGDIPEGYSVSREKKERFSLILESASTNQTSMYLCASKVPNTEAFFGQGTRLTVV.

The rearrangement uses TRBV19 and TRBJ2-1; 7 bases are shared with TRBD1. The trim removed 5 bases at V and 7 bases at J, leaving 8 bases unmatched. CDR3 length: 14 amino acids. Germline CDR1 LNHDA, CDR2 SQIVND (reference sequence). The CDR3 DNA sequence: TGTGCCAGTAGTCCTCGGGACAGTCTAAATGAGCAGTTCTTC. This codes for CASSPRDSLNEQFF. The entire variable domain, with the rest obtained from reference TRBV19 and TRBJ2-1, is as follows: DGGITQSPKYLFRKEGQNVTLSCEQNLNHDAMYWYRQDPGQGLRLIYYSQIVNDFQKGDIAEGYSVSREKKESFPLTVTSAQKNPTAFYLCASSPRDSLNEQFFGPGTRLTVL.

The genes are TRBV19 and TRBJ1-1; TRBD1 agrees at 7 bases. Germline V gene data show CDR1 as LNHDA and CDR2 as SQIVND (reference sequence). The CDR3 is 15 residues long. Trimming removed 7 bases from V and 1 base from J; junction bases left unmatched: 9. The CDR3 loop reads CASTLKGQPNTEAFF. DNA of the CDR3: TGTGCCAGTACCCTGAAGGGACAGCCGAACACTGAAGCTTTCTTT.

The J gene is TRBJ2-6, the V gene TRBV5-1; 9 bases line up with TRBD2. There are 18 residues in the CDR3. Unmatched junction bases numbered 12, after V lost 5 bases and J lost 3 bases. In germline, CDR1 is SGHRS, CDR2 YFSETQ. The CDR3 loop reads CASSRGGGAPNGANVLTF. The CDR3 nucleotides read TGCGCCAGCAGTCGGGGCGGGGGGGCCCCGAATGGGGCCAACGTCCTGACTTTC.

The V gene is TRBV24-1, the J gene TRBJ1-4, with no clear D. Trimming took 11 bases from V and 0 from J, leaving 18 bases between them. The length of the CDR3 is 16 residues. Germline CDR1 KGHDR, CDR2 SFDVKD. The CDR3 loop is CAISSRRSTTNEKLFF. As DNA, the CDR3 is TGTGCCATCTCTTCTCGGAGGTCTACAACTAATGAAAAACTGTTTTTT.

The chain is built from TRBV29-1 and TRBJ1-4; no clear D gene. Trimming took off 0 bases at V and 4 bases at J, with 9 bases between the two ends. Germline V lookup: CDR1 SQVTM, CDR2 ANQGSEA. This CDR3 spans 14 amino acids. CDR3 coding DNA: TGCAGCGTTGAAGACGCCGGCTATAATGAAAAACTGTTTTTT. Encoded protein: CSVEDAGYNEKLFF.

The chain carries TRBV5-5 and TRBJ1-1; no firm D call. CDR3 length: 15 residues. Trimming took 1 base from V and 3 from J, leaving 13 bases between them. Germline CDR1 reads SGHKS; CDR2 reads YYEKEE (reference sequence). The CDR3 DNA reads as TGTGCCAGCAGCTTGCTTTCAACTCTGGACACTGAAGCTTTCTTT. Encoded protein: CASSLLSTLDTEAFF.

The chain uses TRBV20-1 and TRBJ1-5; the D is unclear. Germline CDR1 reads DFQATT; CDR2 reads SNEGSKA (reference sequence). The CDR3 runs 14 residues. V was clipped by 3 bases and J by 4 bases, with 13 bases between them. The CDR3 sequence: CSASIQFRNQPQHF. DNA of the CDR3: TGCAGTGCTAGTATCCAGTTTCGGAATCAGCCCCAGCATTTT.

This chain links TRBV18 with TRBJ1-5; D gene unclear. The ends were cut back, 3 bases at V and 1 base at J, with 4 bases in the middle. CDR1 is KGHSH and CDR2 is LQKENI in the germline V gene. This CDR3 region has 13 residues. CDR3 sequence: CASSPDSNQPQHF. CDR3 coding DNA: TGTGCCAGCTCACCGGACAGCAATCAGCCCCAGCATTTT.

Regarding this clone: A read error may account for a junction end that differs from germline. J is TRBJ1-2 and V is TRBV11-3; TRBD1 might be the D (6 bases). CDR1 is SGHNT and CDR2 is YENEEA in the germline V gene. The CDR3 extends over 17 amino acids. CDR3 region: CASSLAHSGHENYGYTF. The DNA of the CDR3 is TGTGCCAGCAGTTTAGCCCATTCGGGACACGAAAACTATGGCTACACCTTC.

This sequence joins TRBV2 and TRBJ1-2; D is possibly TRBD1 (5 bases). The CDR3 contains 13 residues. Trimming stripped 5 bases from V and 1 base from J, with 8 bases between. In germline, CDR1 is SNHLY, CDR2 FYNNEI. The CDR3 reads CASSYRNNYGYTF. DNA of the CDR3: TGTGCCAGCAGTTACAGGAATAACTATGGCTACACCTTC.